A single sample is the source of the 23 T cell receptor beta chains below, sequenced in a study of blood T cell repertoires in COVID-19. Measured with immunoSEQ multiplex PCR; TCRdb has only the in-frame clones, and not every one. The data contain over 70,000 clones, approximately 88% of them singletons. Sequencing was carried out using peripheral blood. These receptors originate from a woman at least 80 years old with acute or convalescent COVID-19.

CDR3 coding DNA: TGTGCCAGCAGTGGGGGGGGATTTAATTCACCCCTCCACTTT. It codes for CASSGGGFNSPLHF. The chain joins TRBV27 to TRBJ1-6; D may be TRBD1 (5 bases). Trimming pared 5 bases from V and 6 bases from J, leaving 11 bases between. The CDR3 runs 14 residues. Germline V gene data show CDR1 as MNHEY and CDR2 as SMNVEV (reference sequence).

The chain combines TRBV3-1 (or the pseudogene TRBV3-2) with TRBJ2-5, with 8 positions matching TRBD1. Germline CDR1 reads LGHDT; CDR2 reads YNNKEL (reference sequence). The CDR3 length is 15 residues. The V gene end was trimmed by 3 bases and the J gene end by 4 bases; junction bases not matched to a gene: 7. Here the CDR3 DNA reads TGTGCCAGCAGCCACCCGGACAGGGCTGGAGAGACCCAGTACTTC. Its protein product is CASSHPDRAGETQYF.

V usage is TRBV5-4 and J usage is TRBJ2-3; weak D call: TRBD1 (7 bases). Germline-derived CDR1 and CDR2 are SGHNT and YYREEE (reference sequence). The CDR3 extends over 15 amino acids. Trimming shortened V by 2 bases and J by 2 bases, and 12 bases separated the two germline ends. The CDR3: CASSLGGGDTDTQYF. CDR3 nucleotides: TGTGCCAGCAGCTTAGGGGGCGGGGACACAGATACGCAGTATTTT.

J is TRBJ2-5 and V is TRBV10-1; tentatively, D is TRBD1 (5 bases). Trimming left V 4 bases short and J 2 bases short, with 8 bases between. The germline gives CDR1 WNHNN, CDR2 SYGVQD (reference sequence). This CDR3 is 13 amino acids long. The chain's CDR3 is CASSGRGQETQYF. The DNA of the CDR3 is TGCGCCAGCAGTGGTAGGGGTCAAGAGACCCAGTACTTC.

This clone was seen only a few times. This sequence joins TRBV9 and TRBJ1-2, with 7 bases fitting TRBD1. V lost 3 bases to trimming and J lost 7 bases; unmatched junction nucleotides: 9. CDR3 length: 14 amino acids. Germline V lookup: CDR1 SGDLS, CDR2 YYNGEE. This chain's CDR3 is CASSASGGGVGYTF. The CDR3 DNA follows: TGTGCCAGCAGCGCCTCGGGAGGGGGCGTTGGCTACACCTTC.

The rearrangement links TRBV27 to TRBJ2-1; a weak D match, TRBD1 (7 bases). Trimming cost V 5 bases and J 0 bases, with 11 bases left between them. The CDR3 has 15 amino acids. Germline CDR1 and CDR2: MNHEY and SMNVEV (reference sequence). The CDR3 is CASSRRDSSYNEQFF. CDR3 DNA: TGTGCCAGCAGTCGGAGGGACAGCTCCTACAATGAGCAGTTCTTC.

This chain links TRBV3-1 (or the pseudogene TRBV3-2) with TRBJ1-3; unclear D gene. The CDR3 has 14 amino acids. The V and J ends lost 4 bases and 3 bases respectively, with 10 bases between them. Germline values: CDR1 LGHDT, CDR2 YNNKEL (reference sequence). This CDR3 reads CASSLRGNGNTIYF. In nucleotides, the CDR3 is TGTGCCAGCAGCCTTAGAGGGAATGGAAACACCATATATTTT.

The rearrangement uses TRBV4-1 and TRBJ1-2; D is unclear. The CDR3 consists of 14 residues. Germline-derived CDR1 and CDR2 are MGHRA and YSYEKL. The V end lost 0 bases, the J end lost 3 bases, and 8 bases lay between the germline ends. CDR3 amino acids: CASSQDRVYYGYTF. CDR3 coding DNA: TGCGCCAGCAGCCAAGATCGGGTATACTATGGCTACACCTTC.

The CDR3 spells CASSITSGSQESTDTQYF. The CDR3 nucleotides read TGTGCCAGCAGCATCACTAGCGGGAGTCAAGAGAGCACAGATACGCAGTATTTT. The V and J genes are TRBV9 and TRBJ2-3; 11 positions match TRBD2. The germline CDR1 and CDR2 sequences are SGDLS and YYNGEE. This CDR3 is built from 18 residues. J was trimmed by 0 bases and V by 4 bases; bases with no gene match: 10.

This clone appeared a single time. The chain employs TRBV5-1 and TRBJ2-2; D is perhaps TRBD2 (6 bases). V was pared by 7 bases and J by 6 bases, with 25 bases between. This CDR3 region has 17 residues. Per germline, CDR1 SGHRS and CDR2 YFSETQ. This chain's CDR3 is CASASTAGTPQPGELFF. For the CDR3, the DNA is TGCGCCAGCGCTTCTACAGCGGGCACCCCACAGCCCGGGGAGCTGTTTTTT.

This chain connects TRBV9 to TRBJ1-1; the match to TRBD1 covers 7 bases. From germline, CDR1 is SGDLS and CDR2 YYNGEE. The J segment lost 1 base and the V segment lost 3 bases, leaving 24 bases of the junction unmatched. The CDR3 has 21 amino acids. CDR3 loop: CASSAHGTDRVLRAGNTEAFF. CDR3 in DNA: TGTGCCAGCAGCGCCCACGGAACTGACAGGGTCTTAAGAGCTGGGAACACTGAAGCTTTCTTT.

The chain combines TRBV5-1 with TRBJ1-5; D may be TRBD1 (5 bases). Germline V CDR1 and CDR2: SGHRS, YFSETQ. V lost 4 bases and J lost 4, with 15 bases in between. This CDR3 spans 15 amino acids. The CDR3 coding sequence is TGCGCCAGCAGCCCAATTGGGGGAGGTAATCAGCCCCAGCATTTT. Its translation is CASSPIGGGNQPQHF.

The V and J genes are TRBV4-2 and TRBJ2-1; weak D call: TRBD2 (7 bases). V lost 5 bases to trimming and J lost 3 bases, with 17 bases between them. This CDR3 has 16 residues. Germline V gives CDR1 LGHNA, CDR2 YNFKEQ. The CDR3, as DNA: TGTGCCAGCAGCTTAGGGGGAGGGGGGAACTACAATGAGCAGTTCTTC. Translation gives CASSLGGGGNYNEQFF.

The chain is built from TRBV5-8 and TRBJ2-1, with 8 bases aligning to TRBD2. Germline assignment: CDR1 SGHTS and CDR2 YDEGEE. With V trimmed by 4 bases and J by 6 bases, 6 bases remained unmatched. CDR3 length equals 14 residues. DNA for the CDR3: TGTGCCAGCAGCAACGAACTAGCGGTCAATGAGCAGTTCTTC. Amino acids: CASSNELAVNEQFF.

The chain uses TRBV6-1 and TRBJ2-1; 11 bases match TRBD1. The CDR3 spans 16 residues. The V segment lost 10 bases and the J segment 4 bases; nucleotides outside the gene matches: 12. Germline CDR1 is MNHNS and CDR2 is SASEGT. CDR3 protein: CATTKAGTGGYNEQFF. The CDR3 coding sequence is TGTGCCACCACTAAAGCTGGGACAGGGGGGTACAATGAGCAGTTCTTC.

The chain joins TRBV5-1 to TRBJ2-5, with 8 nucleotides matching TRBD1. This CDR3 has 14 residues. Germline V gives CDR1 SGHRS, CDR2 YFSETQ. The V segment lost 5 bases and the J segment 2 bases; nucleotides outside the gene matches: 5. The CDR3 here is CASSSGGPQETQYF. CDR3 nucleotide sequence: TGCGCCAGCAGTTCAGGGGGCCCACAAGAGACCCAGTACTTC.

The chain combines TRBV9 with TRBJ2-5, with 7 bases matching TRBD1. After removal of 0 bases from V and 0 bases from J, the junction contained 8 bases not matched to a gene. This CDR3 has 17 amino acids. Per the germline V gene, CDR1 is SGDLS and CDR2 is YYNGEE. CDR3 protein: CASSVEYGQEYQETQYF. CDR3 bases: TGTGCCAGCAGCGTAGAATACGGACAGGAGTACCAAGAGACCCAGTACTTC.

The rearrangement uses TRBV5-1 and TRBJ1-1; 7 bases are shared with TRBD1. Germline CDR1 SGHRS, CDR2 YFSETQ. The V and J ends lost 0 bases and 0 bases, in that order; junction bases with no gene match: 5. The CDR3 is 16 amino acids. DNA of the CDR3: TGCGCCAGCAGCTTGGTGTACAGGGGAATGAACACTGAAGCTTTCTTT. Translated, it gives CASSLVYRGMNTEAFF.

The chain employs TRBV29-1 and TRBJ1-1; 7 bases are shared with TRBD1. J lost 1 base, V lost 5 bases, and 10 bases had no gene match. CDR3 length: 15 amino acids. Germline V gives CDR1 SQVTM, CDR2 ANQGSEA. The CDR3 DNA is TGCAGCGTTCTTAAACTGACAGGGACGAACACTGAAGCTTTCTTT. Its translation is CSVLKLTGTNTEAFF. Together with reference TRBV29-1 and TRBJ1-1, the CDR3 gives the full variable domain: SAVISQKPSRDICQRGTSLTIQCQVDSQVTMMFWYRQQPGQSLTLIATANQGSEATYESGFVIDKFPISRPNLTFSTLTVSNMSPEDSSIYLCSVLKLTGTNTEAFFGQGTRLTVV.

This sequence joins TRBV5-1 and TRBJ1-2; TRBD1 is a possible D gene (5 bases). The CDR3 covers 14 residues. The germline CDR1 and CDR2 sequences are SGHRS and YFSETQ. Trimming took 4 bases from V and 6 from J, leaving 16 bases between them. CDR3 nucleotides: TGCGCCAGCAGCCTCCTAGGGGTAATTGATGGCTACACCTTC. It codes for CASSLLGVIDGYTF. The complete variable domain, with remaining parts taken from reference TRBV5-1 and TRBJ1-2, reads KAGVTQTPRYLIKTRGQQVTLSCSPISGHRSVSWYQQTPGQGLQFLFEYFSETQRNKGNFPGRFSGRQFSNSRSEMNVSTLELGDSALYLCASSLLGVIDGYTFGSGTRLTVV.

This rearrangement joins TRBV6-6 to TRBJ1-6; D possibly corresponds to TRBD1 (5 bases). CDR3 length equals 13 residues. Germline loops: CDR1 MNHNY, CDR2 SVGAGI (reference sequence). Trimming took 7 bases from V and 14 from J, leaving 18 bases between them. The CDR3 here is CASTSMDRGALHF. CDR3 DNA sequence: TGTGCCAGCACTTCCATGGACCGGGGGGCCCTCCACTTT.

CDR3 sequence (DNA): TGTGCCAGCAGCCGACAAAAGGGACTAGCGAGAGGGAATGAGCAGTTCTTC. It yields the protein CASSRQKGLARGNEQFF. The V call is TRBV27, the J call TRBJ2-1, with 10 nucleotides matching TRBD2. V gave up 6 bases and J gave up 7 bases; unmatched junction bases: 15. Per the germline V gene, CDR1 is MNHEY and CDR2 is SMNVEV (reference sequence). The length of the CDR3 is 17 residues.

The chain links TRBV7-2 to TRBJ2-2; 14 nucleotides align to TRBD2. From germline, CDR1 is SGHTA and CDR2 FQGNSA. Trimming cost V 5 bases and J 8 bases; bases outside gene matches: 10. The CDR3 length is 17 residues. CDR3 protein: CASSKRVGLAGGGELFF. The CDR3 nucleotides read TGTGCCAGCAGCAAGAGGGTTGGACTAGCGGGAGGAGGGGAGCTGTTTTTT.